These T cell receptor beta chains were read from a single sample in a study of blood T cell repertoires in COVID-19. Data came from immunoSEQ multiplex PCR; TCRdb stores just in-frame clones and leaves some out. In the table there are over 90,000 clones, over 75% of which are singletons. Sequencing used peripheral blood. Every receptor here comes from a human donor in a cohort sampled during active COVID-19. Each CDR3 is given with its conserved first and last residue. D genes are given only for firm matches. Some rows mark clone size as missing; the rest say once, few, many or name a class of expanded clone.

j_call cdr3_length v_call clone_size d_call cdr3_nt cdr3_aa
TRBJ2-3 19 TRBV11-2 . TRBD2 TGTGCCAGCAGCTTTCTCCCCCTGACTAGCGGGGGGCGGACAGATACGCAGTATTTT CASSFLPLTSGGRTDTQYF
TRBJ1-1 11 TRBV27 . . TGTGCCAGCAGTCAGGGAACTGAAGCTTTCTTT CASSQGTEAFF
TRBJ1-1 12 TRBV12-3/TRBV12-4 . . TGTGCCAGCAGTTTCTCCGTTTATGAAGCTTTCTTT CASSFSVYEAFF
TRBJ2-2 14 TRBV6-6 . . TGTGCCAGCAGTTATCGACTAGGGGCCGGGGAGCTGTTTTTT CASSYRLGAGELFF
TRBJ2-7 14 TRBV2 . . TGTGCCAGCAGGACAGGCCTCAAAGTCTACGAGCAGTACTTC CASRTGLKVYEQYF
TRBJ1-6 13 TRBV7-9 . . TGTGCCAGCAGCTTACTGGAAGGAGGACCCCTCCACTTT CASSLLEGGPLHF
TRBJ1-6 15 TRBV5-8 . . TGTGCCAGCATCCGGGGGGGCAGGTCAAATTCACCCCTCCACTTT CASIRGGRSNSPLHF
TRBJ1-2 15 TRBV7-2 few TRBD1 TGTGCCAGCACCGCCGGGACAGGGGAAGACTATGGCTACACCTTC CASTAGTGEDYGYTF
TRBJ1-2 15 TRBV28 . TRBD1 TGTGCCAGCAGTCTACCGGGACAGGGGGCGTATGGCTACACCTTC CASSLPGQGAYGYTF
TRBJ1-1 14 TRBV6-2/TRBV6-3 . . TGTGCCAGCAGCCGCCCCTCGACAGGACCCGCGGCTTTCTTT CASSRPSTGPAAFF
TRBJ2-3 12 TRBV5-1 once . TGCGCCAGCACCATTAGCACAGATACGCAGTATTTT CASTISTDTQYF
TRBJ2-3 15 TRBV27 . . TGTGCCAGCAGTTACGACAGGGGAGGGCCAGATACGCAGTATTTT CASSYDRGGPDTQYF
TRBJ1-5 16 TRBV4-1 . TRBD1 TGCGCCAGCAGCCAAGATCTATCAGGGGGAGGTCAGCCCCAGCATTTT CASSQDLSGGGQPQHF
TRBJ1-6 15 TRBV27 . TRBD1 TGTGCCAGCGTTAAGGCCGGGACAGGGGCTTCACCCCTCCACTTT CASVKAGTGASPLHF
TRBJ1-3 17 TRBV9 . . TGTGCCAGCAGCGCCCTTGGGTGGGGGGGCTCTGGAAACACCATATATTTT CASSALGWGGSGNTIYF
TRBJ2-3 17 TRBV15 few TRBD2 TGTGCCACCAGCAGAGTTGGTAGCGGGGAGCGCACAGATACGCAGTATTTT CATSRVGSGERTDTQYF
TRBJ1-1 15 TRBV19 once . TGTGCCAGTAGTATAGAGGGGGCACCAGGGACTGAAGCTTTCTTT CASSIEGAPGTEAFF
TRBJ1-2 13 TRBV12-3/TRBV12-4 . TRBD1 TGTGCCAGCAGCTCGGACAGGGCCTATGGCTACACCTTC CASSSDRAYGYTF
TRBJ1-1 15 TRBV5-1 . TRBD1 TGCGCCAGCAGCCTCTCCGGGACAGGTACCACTGAAGCTTTCTTT CASSLSGTGTTEAFF
TRBJ2-3 13 TRBV11-2 . . TGTGCCAGCCGCTCTTCTACGGGAAATACGCAGTATTTT CASRSSTGNTQYF
TRBJ2-3 13 TRBV28 . . TGTGCCAGCAGGGGACACCCATCCGATACGCAGTATTTT CASRGHPSDTQYF
TRBJ2-6 16 TRBV19 . TRBD1 TGTGCCACCTACGACAGGGCCGGCTCTGGGGCCAACGTCCTGACTTTC CATYDRAGSGANVLTF
TRBJ2-7 16 TRBV9 . TRBD2 TGTGCCAGCAGCCCCCATTTAGCGGGGGGTATCAACGAGCAGTACTTC CASSPHLAGGINEQYF
TRBJ1-5 15 TRBV10-3 once . TGTGCCATCAGTGCAAAGGACACGAGCAATCAGCCCCAGCATTTT CAISAKDTSNQPQHF
TRBJ2-1 18 TRBV21-1 . . TGTGCCAGCAGCCTCTCAGGGGACCGCCCTAGCTCCTACAATGAGCAGTTCTTC CASSLSGDRPSSYNEQFF
TRBJ1-2 11 TRBV5-4 . . TGTGCCAGCAGCTTGGGGCAAGGCTACACCTTC CASSLGQGYTF
TRBJ2-7 15 TRBV6-1 once TRBD1 TGTGCCAGCAGTGAGGGACAGGGTTTAATCTACGAGCAGTACTTC CASSEGQGLIYEQYF
TRBJ1-4 16 TRBV4-2 . . TGTGCCAGCAGCCCAGGACAGAAAACAACTAATGAAAAACTGTTTTTT CASSPGQKTTNEKLFF
TRBJ1-6 17 TRBV4-3 . . TGCGCCAGCAGCCAAGAGGGCTTGAGCTCCTATAATTCACCCCTCCACTTT CASSQEGLSSYNSPLHF
TRBJ2-7 13 TRBV28 . TRBD1 TGTGCCAGCGTTCCAGCAGGGGGCTACGAGCAGTACTTC CASVPAGGYEQYF
TRBJ2-5 15 TRBV5-4 . TRBD2 TGTGCCAGCAGCTTGGACCGTACTAGCGGGAAGACCCAGTACTTC CASSLDRTSGKTQYF
TRBJ1-2 18 TRBV3-1/TRBV3-2 . TRBD1 TGTGCCAGCAGCCAAGTACGGACAGGGGGTATAACTAACTATGGCTACACCTTC CASSQVRTGGITNYGYTF
TRBJ2-1 14 TRBV7-7 . TRBD2 TGTGCCAGCAGCTCCGAACTTAGCGGGACTGAGCAGTTCTTC CASSSELSGTEQFF
TRBJ2-7 12 TRBV5-4 . . TGTGCCAGCAGCTTGGGAGGCTACGAGCAGTACTTC CASSLGGYEQYF
TRBJ2-5 16 TRBV6-5 . TRBD2 TGTGCCAGCAGTTACGGGTCTAGCGGGGGTCTCAAAACCCAGTACTTC CASSYGSSGGLKTQYF
TRBJ2-3 14 TRBV7-2 . TRBD2 TGTGCCAGCAGGCGGGGGGGAGGCGCAGATACGCAGTATTTT CASRRGGGADTQYF
TRBJ1-2 14 TRBV4-3 . TRBD1 TGCGCCAGCAGCCTTACAGGGGGCGGGGGTGGCTACACCTTC CASSLTGGGGGYTF
TRBJ1-1 14 TRBV3-1/TRBV3-2 . . TGTGCCAGCAGCGGGGCCTTGTCGGGCACTGAAGCTTTCTTT CASSGALSGTEAFF
TRBJ1-1 14 TRBV27 . . TGTGCCAGCAGCTCGGGGAGACAAAGGACTGAAGCTTTCTTT CASSSGRQRTEAFF